This passage covers 11 T cell receptor beta chains from one sample sequenced in a study of CD8 T cells in ankylosing spondylitis. TCRdb called the 5' RACE reads again in MiXCR, with one record for every CDR3 protein. The table shows a few hundred thousand distinct CDR3 sequences, with about 10% occurring only once. Sequences were obtained from blood, either unsorted or a sorted T cell fraction (not recorded which). The source of these receptors is a male donor with ankylosing spondylitis or in good health (not recorded which).

The table lists this clonotype with many counts. The chain carries TRBV6-2 or TRBV6-3 and TRBJ2-1; D possibly corresponds to TRBD2 (5 bases). Looked up from germline, CDR1 is MNHEY and CDR2 is SVGEGT. The CDR3 spans 14 residues. Trimming cost V 7 bases and J 2 bases, with 12 bases left between them. DNA of the CDR3: TGTGCCAGCACCCAGTACGGGGCCTACAATGAGCAGTTCTTC. Translating gives CASTQYGAYNEQFF.

This clonotype has a count of ten or more. This sequence joins TRBV20-1 and TRBJ2-5, with a weak D call TRBD2 (5 bases). The V end lost 5 bases, the J end lost 5 bases, and 15 bases lay between the germline ends. CDR1 and CDR2 (germline): DFQATT, SNEGSKA (reference sequence). The CDR3 length is 13 residues. CDR3 sequence: CSAQSRGMETQYF. The CDR3 region has the DNA TGCAGTGCTCAATCGCGAGGGATGGAGACCCAGTACTTC.

This clonotype has at least ten counts. CDR3 nucleotides: TGTGCCATCAGTGAACGGGGTAGCCCTGAGCAGTTCTTC. Amino acid sequence: CAISERGSPEQFF. V gene TRBV10-3 combines with J gene TRBJ2-1; tentative D call: TRBD2 (5 bases). The CDR3 length is 13 residues. Germline CDR1 ENHRY, CDR2 SYGVKD. V lost 3 bases and J lost 9, with 12 bases in between.

The rearrangement joins TRBV3-1 to TRBJ1-1; D unclear. Trimming took off 1 base at V and 2 bases at J, with 8 bases between the two ends. The germline V gene has CDR1 LGHDT and CDR2 YNNKEL (reference sequence). There are 14 residues in the CDR3. In DNA form, the CDR3 reads TGTGCCAGCAGCCAAGGGGCGGTTAACACTGAAGCTTTCTTT. This translates into CASSQGAVNTEAFF.

This clonotype was observed many times. The chain has TRBV5-1 and TRBJ1-1; the D gene is possibly TRBD1 (5 bases). The ends were cut back, 2 bases at V and 1 base at J, with 12 bases in the middle. The CDR3 runs 15 residues. Looked up from germline, CDR1 is SGHRS and CDR2 is YFSETQ. The CDR3: CASSLDLGENTEAFF. CDR3 DNA: TGCGCCAGCAGCTTAGATCTGGGGGAGAACACTGAAGCTTTCTTT.

This clonotype came up a few times. The rearrangement links TRBV24-1 to TRBJ2-2; 7 bases line up with TRBD1. This CDR3 contains 14 residues. From germline, CDR1 is KGHDR and CDR2 SFDVKD. V shed 9 bases, J shed 5 bases, and the junction held 8 bases outside the gene matches. The chain's CDR3 is CATGESGGTGELFF. CDR3 nucleotides: TGTGCCACCGGAGAGTCAGGGGGTACCGGGGAGCTGTTTTTT.

The genes are TRBV9 and TRBJ2-1; D perhaps matches TRBD2 (6 bases). Per germline, CDR1 SGDLS and CDR2 YYNGEE. Trimming left V 1 base short and J 9 bases short, with 11 bases between. The CDR3 is 13 amino acids. The CDR3 spells CASSVWEESEQFF. Written as DNA, the CDR3 is TGTGCCAGCAGCGTATGGGAGGAGTCTGAGCAGTTCTTC.

This clonotype was detected many times. The rearrangement uses TRBV10-3 and TRBJ2-2; the match to TRBD1 covers 9 bases. The CDR3 runs to 16 residues. With V trimmed by 5 bases and J by 4 bases, 8 bases remained unmatched. CDR1 and CDR2 (germline): ENHRY, SYGVKD. For the CDR3, the DNA is TGTGCCATCAGTCGTGGTGGGACAGGGAGCACCGGGGAGCTGTTTTTT. Encoded protein: CAISRGGTGSTGELFF.

This clonotype appeared a few times. The CDR3 DNA reads TGTGCCAGTCGGTCGGGTCCATACAATGAGCAGTTCTTC. This codes for CASRSGPYNEQFF. The chain links TRBV19 to TRBJ2-1; D remains ambiguous. Germline loops: CDR1 LNHDA, CDR2 SQIVND (reference sequence). The CDR3 length is 13 residues. V lost 8 bases to trimming and J lost 4 bases, with 12 bases between them.

In this sample, this clonotype turned up a few times. The chain links TRBV20-1 to TRBJ2-1; D remains unclear. The CDR3 spans 13 residues. Trimming took off 6 bases at V and 3 bases at J, with 12 bases between the two ends. From germline, CDR1 is DFQATT and CDR2 SNEGSKA (reference sequence). CDR3 in DNA: TGCAGTGCCCTCGGTCTAGACTACAATGAGCAGTTCTTC. Protein: CSALGLDYNEQFF.

This clonotype was counted ten times or more. This chain connects TRBV5-1 to TRBJ2-1, with D unclear. The germline CDR1 and CDR2 sequences are SGHRS and YFSETQ. The CDR3 extends over 12 amino acids. V dropped 0 bases and J dropped 5 bases, with 3 bases sitting between them. The CDR3 region has the DNA TGCGCCAGCAGCTTGGGGAACAATGAGCAGTTCTTC. Its protein product is CASSLGNNEQFF.